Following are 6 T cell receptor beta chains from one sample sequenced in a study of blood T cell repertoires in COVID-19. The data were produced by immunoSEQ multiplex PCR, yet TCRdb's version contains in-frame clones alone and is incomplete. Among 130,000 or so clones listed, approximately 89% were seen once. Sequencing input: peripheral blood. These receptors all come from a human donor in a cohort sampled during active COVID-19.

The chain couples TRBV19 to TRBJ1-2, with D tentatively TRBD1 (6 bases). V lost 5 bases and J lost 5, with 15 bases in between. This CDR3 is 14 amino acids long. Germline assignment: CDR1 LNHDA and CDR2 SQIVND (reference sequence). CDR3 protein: CASSWTEAFYGYTF. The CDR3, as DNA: TGTGCCAGTAGTTGGACAGAGGCCTTTTATGGCTACACCTTC.

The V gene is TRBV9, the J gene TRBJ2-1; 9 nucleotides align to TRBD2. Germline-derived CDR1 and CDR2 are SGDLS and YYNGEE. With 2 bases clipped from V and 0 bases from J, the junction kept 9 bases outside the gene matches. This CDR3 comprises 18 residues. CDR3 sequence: CASSVGAGGLSSYNEQFF. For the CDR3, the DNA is TGTGCCAGCAGCGTCGGAGCGGGGGGTTTAAGCTCCTACAATGAGCAGTTCTTC.

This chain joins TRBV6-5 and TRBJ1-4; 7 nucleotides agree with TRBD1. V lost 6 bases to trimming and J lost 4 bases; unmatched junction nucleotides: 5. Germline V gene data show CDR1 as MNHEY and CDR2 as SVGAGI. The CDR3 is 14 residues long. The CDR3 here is CASSDRAGNEKLFF. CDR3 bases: TGTGCCAGCAGCGACAGGGCGGGTAATGAAAAACTGTTTTTT.

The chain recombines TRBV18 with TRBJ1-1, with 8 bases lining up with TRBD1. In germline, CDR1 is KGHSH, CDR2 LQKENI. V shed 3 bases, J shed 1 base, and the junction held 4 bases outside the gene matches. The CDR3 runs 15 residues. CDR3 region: CASSPGQGANTEAFF. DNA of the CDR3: TGTGCCAGCTCACCGGGCCAGGGGGCGAACACTGAAGCTTTCTTT.

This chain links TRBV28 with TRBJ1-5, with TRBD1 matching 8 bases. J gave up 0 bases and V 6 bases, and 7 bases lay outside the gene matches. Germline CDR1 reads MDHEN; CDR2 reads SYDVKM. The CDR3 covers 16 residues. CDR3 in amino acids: CASRPGGRVSNQPQHF. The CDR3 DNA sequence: TGTGCCAGCAGACCAGGGGGCCGCGTTAGCAATCAGCCCCAGCATTTT.

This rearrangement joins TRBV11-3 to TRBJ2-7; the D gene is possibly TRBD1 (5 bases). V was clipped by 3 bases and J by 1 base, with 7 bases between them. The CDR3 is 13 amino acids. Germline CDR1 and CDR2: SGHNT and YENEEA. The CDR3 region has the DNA TGTGCCAGCAGCTTGACAGTGTCCTACGAGCAGTACTTC. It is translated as CASSLTVSYEQYF.